Listed here are 17 T cell receptor beta chains from one sample, sequenced in a study of T-cell reconstitution after alpha-beta-depleted transplantation in children. For TCRbeta, the library was prepared with unique molecular identifiers. TCRdb re-derived calls from the PCR reads in MiXCR, one entry per CDR3 protein. The sample shows a few hundred thousand distinct CDR3 sequences, over 10% of them seen only once. The starting material was PBMCs, mostly from graft donor cells, obtained 360 days after TCRalphabeta/CD19-depleted stem cell transplant. These receptor sequences come from a male patient between 5 and 17 years old who had a stem cell transplant for acute myeloid leukemia, so the T cells may come from the graft donor.

This clonotype was recorded a few times. This chain uses TRBV29-1 with TRBJ2-3, with TRBD1 matching 7 bases. This CDR3 comprises 14 residues. Trimming took 5 bases from V and 3 from J; bases not matched to a gene: 8. Germline CDR1 is SQVTM and CDR2 is ANQGSEA. CDR3 amino acids: CSVNRGVRTDTQYF. The CDR3 coding sequence is TGCAGCGTTAACAGGGGAGTCAGAACAGATACGCAGTATTTT.

With regard to this clonotype: A much larger clonotype is one base distant, so this may be a read error. The conserved phenylalanine or tryptophan normally closing the CDR3 is absent here, so this likely arose from a read error. In DNA form, the CDR3 reads TGCAGCGTTGAGGGGGGACAGTCCTACGAGCAGTACTCC. Its protein is CSVEGGQSYEQYS. This chain uses TRBV29-1 with TRBJ2-7, with TRBD1 as a possible D gene (7 bases). V shed 3 bases and J shed 1 base, with 10 bases lying between them. This CDR3 contains 13 residues. Per germline, CDR1 SQVTM and CDR2 ANQGSEA.

This clonotype was observed at least ten times. The V and J genes are TRBV6-1 and TRBJ2-2, with TRBD1 identical over 9 bases. The germline V gene has CDR1 MNHNS and CDR2 SASEGT. The CDR3 has 14 amino acids. Unmatched junction bases numbered 5, after V lost 6 bases and J lost 6 bases. In nucleotides, the CDR3 is TGTGCCAGCAGCGTAACAGGGGGCCCCGGGGAGCTGTTTTTT. Its protein product is CASSVTGGPGELFF.

The chain recombines TRBV7-2 with TRBJ2-2; perhaps D is TRBD1 or TRBD2 (5 bases each). The CDR3 is 18 residues long. CDR1 and CDR2 (germline): SGHTA, FQGNSA. The V gene lost 0 bases and the J gene lost 6 bases, with 20 bases spanning the gap. This CDR3 is CASSLATSWGSSSGELFF. As DNA, the CDR3 is TGTGCCAGCAGCTTAGCCACTAGTTGGGGCTCAAGTTCCGGGGAGCTGTTTTTT.

This clonotype showed up just a few times. The chain recombines TRBV30 with TRBJ2-3; D is uncertain. V dropped 0 bases and J dropped 2 bases, with 9 bases sitting between them. From germline, CDR1 is GTSNPN and CDR2 SVGIG (reference sequence). The CDR3 runs 14 residues. Written as DNA, the CDR3 is TGTGCCTGGAGTGTACGACGGTTCACAGATACGCAGTATTTT. It is translated as CAWSVRRFTDTQYF.

This clonotype showed up many times. This sequence joins TRBV27 and TRBJ2-1; 12 positions match TRBD2. Germline trimming cut 5 bases from V and 2 bases from J; bases unmatched to any gene: 4. From germline, CDR1 is MNHEY and CDR2 SMNVEV (reference sequence). The length of the CDR3 is 16 residues. Written as DNA, the CDR3 is TGTGCCAGCAGTCCGAGACTAGCGGGAGCCTACAATGAGCAGTTCTTC. Translated, it gives CASSPRLAGAYNEQFF.

The rearrangement links TRBV7-4 to TRBJ2-1; TRBD2 might be the D (5 bases). Trimming took off 0 bases at V and 6 bases at J, with 9 bases between the two ends. This CDR3 has 14 residues. Germline CDR1 SGHVT, CDR2 SQSDAQ. The DNA for the CDR3 is TGTGCCAGCAGCTTAGCGGGAGTGGTCAATGAGCAGTTCTTC. Residues: CASSLAGVVNEQFF.

This chain connects TRBV9 to TRBJ2-5; tentatively, D is TRBD1 (5 bases). V was trimmed by 0 bases and J by 2 bases, leaving 11 bases between them. Germline assignment: CDR1 SGDLS and CDR2 YYNGEE. This CDR3 has 15 amino acids. CDR3 sequence (DNA): TGTGCCAGCAGCGTAGTTATAGGGGTACAAGAGACCCAGTACTTC. It is translated as CASSVVIGVQETQYF.

This clonotype has more than one count but fewer than ten. V and J are TRBV9 and TRBJ2-2; 9 positions agree with TRBD1. The CDR3 length is 15 residues. Germline V CDR1 and CDR2: SGDLS, YYNGEE. V lost 4 bases and J lost 7; bases outside the gene matches: 8. This CDR3 is CASSPRTGVGGELFF. The CDR3 DNA follows: TGTGCCAGCAGCCCCCGGACAGGGGTTGGCGGGGAGCTGTTTTTT.

The rearrangement uses TRBV7-9 and TRBJ1-2; D gene ambiguous. The CDR3 contains 14 residues. The V gene lost 1 base and the J gene lost 5 bases, with 11 bases spanning the gap. CDR1 is SEHNR, CDR2 FQNEAQ, per germline (reference sequence). The CDR3 here is CASSLGGIKYGYTF. DNA for the CDR3: TGTGCCAGCAGCTTAGGTGGGATAAAGTATGGCTACACCTTC.

The rearrangement uses TRBV19 and TRBJ2-1; D is undetermined. The germline V gene has CDR1 LNHDA and CDR2 SQIVND (reference sequence). V was shortened by 7 bases and J by 2 bases, with 12 bases between the two germline ends. The CDR3 loop spans 14 amino acids. Written as DNA, the CDR3 is TGTGCCAGTACTAGGCGGAACCCCTACAATGAGCAGTTCTTC. It specifies CASTRRNPYNEQFF.

This clonotype was observed at least ten times. CDR3 loop: CASSPRQVNVLTF. The CDR3 coding sequence is TGTGCCAGCAGTCCCCGACAGGTGAACGTCCTGACTTTC. The V call is TRBV12-3 or TRBV12-4, the J call TRBJ2-6; D possibly corresponds to TRBD1 (6 bases). Between the trimmed V and J ends, which lost 5 bases and 10 bases, there was a span of 12 bases. This CDR3 spans 13 amino acids.

The gene calls are TRBV7-9 and TRBJ2-7; D is perhaps TRBD2 (6 bases). Germline loops: CDR1 SEHNR, CDR2 FQNEAQ (reference sequence). Trimming cost V 1 base and J 0 bases, with 13 bases left between them. This CDR3 has 16 amino acids. CDR3 amino acids: CASSLEAGRVSYEQYF. For the CDR3, the DNA is TGTGCCAGCAGCTTAGAGGCGGGAAGAGTCTCCTACGAGCAGTACTTC. Drawing the rest from reference TRBV7-9 and TRBJ2-7, the complete variable domain is DTGVSQNPRHKITKRGQNVTFRCDPISEHNRLYWYRQTLGQGPEFLTYFQNEAQLEKSRLLSDRFSAERPKGSFSTLEIQRTEQGDSAMYLCASSLEAGRVSYEQYFGPGTRLTVT.

V and J are TRBV28 and TRBJ2-7; 12 nucleotides agree with TRBD2. The V gene end was trimmed by 3 bases and the J gene end by 3 bases; junction bases not matched to a gene: 15. This CDR3 has 19 amino acids. CDR1 is MDHEN, CDR2 SYDVKM, per germline. CDR3 loop: CASSFSVLAGGPVIYEQYF. The CDR3 DNA reads TGTGCCAGCAGTTTTAGCGTGCTAGCGGGAGGGCCGGTGATCTACGAGCAGTACTTC.

This clonotype has a count of ten or more. The V gene is TRBV20-1, the J gene TRBJ2-7; no clear D gene. The CDR3 loop spans 15 amino acids. Germline V lookup: CDR1 DFQATT, CDR2 SNEGSKA (reference sequence). Trimming left V 0 bases short and J 0 bases short, with 12 bases between. This CDR3 is CSARDAFQSSYEQYF. The CDR3 DNA reads TGCAGTGCTAGAGACGCCTTCCAGAGCTCCTACGAGCAGTACTTC.

This chain links TRBV4-3 with TRBJ2-7; D is unresolved. The CDR3 length is 12 residues. The germline CDR1 and CDR2 sequences are LGHNA and YSLEER. V was pared by 3 bases and J by 7 bases, with 10 bases between. In DNA form, the CDR3 reads TGCGCCAGCAGCCACTATCTAGGAGAGCAGTACTTC. Translating it yields CASSHYLGEQYF.

This clonotype was recorded a few times. V usage is TRBV28 and J usage is TRBJ2-2; 9 nucleotides align to TRBD2. The ends lost 10 bases at V and 5 bases at J; junction bases unmatched: 14. Looked up from germline, CDR1 is MDHEN and CDR2 is SYDVKM. The CDR3 extends over 16 amino acids. The CDR3 nucleotides are TGTGCCACCAAACAGACCGGGACTAGCTGGACCGGGGAGCTGTTTTTT. It specifies CATKQTGTSWTGELFF. The whole variable domain, remainder taken from reference TRBV28 and TRBJ2-2, is DVKVTQSSRYLVKRTGEKVFLECVQDMDHENMFWYRQDPGLGLRLIYFSYDVKMKEKGDIPEGYSVSREKKERFSLILESASTNQTSMYLCATKQTGTSWTGELFFGEGSRLTVL.